This is a list of T cell receptor beta chains from one sample in a study of blood T cell repertoires in COVID-19. The repertoire was sequenced with immunoSEQ multiplex PCR; TCRdb's copy has only in-frame clones and lacks some. Of 350,000 to 500,000 clones listed, 88% are singletons. What was sequenced was PBMCs or T cells enriched from blood (not recorded which). The origin of the receptors is a woman aged 18-29 years who had been exposed to COVID-19. The CDR3 runs from the conserved cysteine through the conserved F or W. D genes are given only for firm matches. The size entry is marked missing in some rows and otherwise reads once, few, many or a size class.

J: TRBJ1-6; V: TRBV2; D: .; size: .; CDR3: CAGRAEYLAQPLHF; DNA: TGTGCCGGTCGAGCGGAATACCTGGCGCAACCCCTCCACTTT
J: TRBJ2-1; V: TRBV5-1; D: TRBD1; size: once; CDR3: CASSLYAGTGDNEQFF; DNA: TGCGCCAGCAGCTTGTACGCCGGGACAGGAGACAATGAGCAGTTCTTC
J: TRBJ1-6; V: TRBV18; D: .; size: .; CDR3: CASSPAARNSPLHF; DNA: TGTGCCAGCTCACCTGCGGCGCGAAATTCACCCCTCCACTTT
J: TRBJ1-4; V: TRBV27; D: .; size: few; CDR3: CASSLPGLEKLFF; DNA: TGTGCCAGCAGTTTACCCGGACTTGAAAAACTGTTTTTT
J: TRBJ1-1; V: TRBV19; D: .; size: .; CDR3: CASSMGRVNTEAFF; DNA: TGTGCCAGTAGTATGGGCAGAGTGAACACTGAAGCTTTCTTT
J: TRBJ1-2; V: TRBV28; D: TRBD1; size: .; CDR3: CASHAGQASYGYTF; DNA: TGTGCCAGTCACGCGGGACAGGCCAGCTATGGCTACACCTTC
J: TRBJ1-1; V: TRBV7-9; D: TRBD1; size: .; CDR3: CASSLVLQGATEAFF; DNA: TGTGCCAGCAGCTTAGTCCTTCAGGGGGCGACTGAAGCTTTCTTT
J: TRBJ2-7; V: TRBV5-4; D: TRBD2; size: .; CDR3: CASSRDYYSYEQYF; DNA: TGTGCCAGCAGCAGGGACTATTACTCCTACGAGCAGTACTTC
J: TRBJ1-2; V: TRBV7-8; D: .; size: .; CDR3: CASSQGVTNYGYTF; DNA: TGTGCCAGCAGCCAGGGAGTTACTAACTATGGCTACACCTTC
J: TRBJ1-6; V: TRBV6-5; D: .; size: once; CDR3: CASISDNNSPLHF; DNA: TGTGCCAGCATTAGTGACAATAATTCACCCCTCCACTTT
J: TRBJ2-6; V: TRBV4-2; D: TRBD1; size: .; CDR3: CASSQNSGTARRSSGANVLTF; DNA: TGTGCCAGCAGCCAGAACTCCGGGACAGCCCGCCGGAGCTCTGGGGCCAACGTCCTGACTTTC
J: TRBJ2-2; V: TRBV14; D: .; size: .; CDR3: CASSQLALNTGELFF; DNA: TGTGCCAGCAGCCAGTTAGCGTTGAACACCGGGGAGCTGTTTTTT
J: TRBJ2-2; V: TRBV18; D: TRBD2; size: .; CDR3: CASSPAPLAGLPPGELFF; DNA: TGTGCCAGCTCACCAGCCCCTCTAGCGGGGTTACCACCCGGGGAGCTGTTTTTT
J: TRBJ1-6; V: TRBV7-3; D: .; size: .; CDR3: CASSTRQESPLHF; DNA: TGTGCCAGCAGCACCCGACAGGAGTCACCCCTCCACTTT
J: TRBJ2-2; V: TRBV27; D: TRBD2; size: .; CDR3: CASSPASGILGGELFF; DNA: TGTGCCAGCAGTCCGGCTAGCGGGATTTTAGGCGGGGAGCTGTTTTTT
J: TRBJ2-3; V: TRBV29-1; D: .; size: .; CDR3: CSVISLAKDTQYF; DNA: TGCAGCGTTATCTCTCTAGCAAAGGATACGCAGTATTTT
J: TRBJ1-2; V: TRBV10-2; D: .; size: few; CDR3: CASSEQGRYGYTF; DNA: TGCGCCAGCAGTGAACAGGGTCGGTATGGCTACACCTTC
J: TRBJ1-6; V: TRBV6-2/TRBV6-3; D: TRBD1; size: .; CDR3: CASSPGQGPYYNSPLHF; DNA: TGTGCCAGCAGCCCTGGACAGGGCCCTTACTATAATTCACCCCTCCACTTT
J: TRBJ2-7; V: TRBV19; D: .; size: .; CDR3: CASSPFGVSYEQYF; DNA: TGTGCCAGTAGCCCTTTCGGGGTCTCCTACGAGCAGTACTTC
J: TRBJ1-2; V: TRBV15; D: .; size: .; CDR3: CATSSALGGANNYGYTF; DNA: TGTGCCACCAGCAGCGCTCTCGGGGGGGCTAATAACTATGGCTACACCTTC
J: TRBJ2-1; V: TRBV30; D: .; size: .; CDR3: CAWSRGLSYNEQFF; DNA: TGTGCCTGGAGTCGGGGGTTGTCCTACAATGAGCAGTTCTTC
J: TRBJ2-7; V: TRBV6-5; D: .; size: once; CDR3: CASSSPDTYEQYF; DNA: TGTGCCAGCAGTTCCCCTGACACCTACGAGCAGTACTTC
J: TRBJ1-1; V: TRBV29-1; D: .; size: .; CDR3: CSVRWGATEAFF; DNA: TGCAGCGTTAGGTGGGGCGCGACTGAAGCTTTCTTT
J: TRBJ1-2; V: TRBV18; D: .; size: .; CDR3: CASSRQGRYGYTF; DNA: TGTGCCAGCTCAAGGCAGGGTCGCTATGGCTACACCTTC
J: TRBJ1-5; V: TRBV11-2; D: .; size: once; CDR3: CASSLALYQPQHF; DNA: TGTGCCAGCAGCTTAGCCCTCTACCAGCCCCAGCATTTT
J: TRBJ2-2; V: TRBV21-1; D: .; size: .; CDR3: CASKGTSGRSRTGELFF; DNA: TGTGCCAGCAAGGGGACTAGCGGGAGGTCGAGGACCGGGGAGCTGTTTTTT
J: TRBJ2-7; V: TRBV7-2; D: .; size: .; CDR3: CASSRGRRLDEQYF; DNA: TGTGCCAGCAGCAGAGGGAGAAGGTTGGACGAGCAGTACTTC
J: TRBJ1-1; V: TRBV13; D: TRBD1; size: .; CDR3: CASSLGAGQGRTEAFF; DNA: TGTGCCAGCAGCTTAGGGGCCGGACAGGGGCGGACTGAAGCTTTCTTT
J: TRBJ1-2; V: TRBV6-5; D: TRBD1; size: .; CDR3: CASSSTGQGSYGYTF; DNA: TGTGCCAGCAGTTCTACGGGACAGGGGTCCTATGGCTACACCTTC
J: TRBJ2-6; V: TRBV19; D: TRBD1; size: .; CDR3: CASSIARGRRTSGANVLTF; DNA: TGTGCCAGTAGTATAGCCAGGGGGCGTAGAACCTCTGGGGCCAACGTCCTGACTTTC
J: TRBJ2-3; V: TRBV11-2; D: TRBD2; size: .; CDR3: CASSFYSGSGDTQYF; DNA: TGTGCCAGCAGCTTTTATAGCGGGAGTGGTGATACGCAGTATTTT
J: TRBJ2-1; V: TRBV5-6; D: TRBD2; size: .; CDR3: CASSLLLREDEQFF; DNA: TGTGCCAGCAGCTTGCTTCTGCGGGAGGATGAGCAGTTCTTC
J: TRBJ2-5; V: TRBV9; D: .; size: .; CDR3: CASSVDPGQETQYF; DNA: TGTGCCAGCAGCGTAGACCCGGGGCAAGAGACCCAGTACTTC
J: TRBJ1-1; V: TRBV7-9; D: .; size: .; CDR3: CASSSHNTEAFF; DNA: TGTGCCAGCAGCTCACACAACACTGAAGCTTTCTTT
J: TRBJ1-6; V: TRBV6-1; D: .; size: few; CDR3: CASSEAGRDSGSPLHF; DNA: TGTGCCAGCAGTGAAGCTGGAAGGGACTCGGGTTCACCCCTCCACTTT